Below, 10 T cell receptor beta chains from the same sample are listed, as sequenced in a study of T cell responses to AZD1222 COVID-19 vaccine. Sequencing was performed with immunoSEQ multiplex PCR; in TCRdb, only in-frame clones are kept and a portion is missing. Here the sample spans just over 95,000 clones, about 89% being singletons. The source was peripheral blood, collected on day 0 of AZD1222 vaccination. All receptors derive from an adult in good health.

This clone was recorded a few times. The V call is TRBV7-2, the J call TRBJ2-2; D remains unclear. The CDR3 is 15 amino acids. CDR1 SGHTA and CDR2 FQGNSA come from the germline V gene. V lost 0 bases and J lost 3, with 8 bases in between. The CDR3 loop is CASSLAMSYTGELFF. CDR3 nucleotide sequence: TGTGCCAGCAGCTTAGCGATGAGTTACACCGGGGAGCTGTTTTTT.

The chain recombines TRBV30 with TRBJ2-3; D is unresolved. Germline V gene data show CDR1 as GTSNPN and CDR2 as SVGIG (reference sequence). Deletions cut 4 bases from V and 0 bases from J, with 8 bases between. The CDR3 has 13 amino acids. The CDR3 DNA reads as TGTGCCTGGACAGTCCTCAGCACAGATACGCAGTATTTT. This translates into CAWTVLSTDTQYF.

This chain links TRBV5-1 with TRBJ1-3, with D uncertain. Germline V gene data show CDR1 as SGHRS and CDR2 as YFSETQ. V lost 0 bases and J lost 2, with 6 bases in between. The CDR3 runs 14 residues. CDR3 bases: TGCGCCAGCAGCTTGGAACGACCTGGAAACACCATATATTTT. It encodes CASSLERPGNTIYF.

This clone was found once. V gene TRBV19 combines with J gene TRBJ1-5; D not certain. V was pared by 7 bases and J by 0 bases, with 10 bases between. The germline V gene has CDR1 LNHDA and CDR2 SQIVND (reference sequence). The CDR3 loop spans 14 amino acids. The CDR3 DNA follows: TGTGCCAGTAATGCAGCTTATAGCAATCAGCCCCAGCATTTT. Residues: CASNAAYSNQPQHF. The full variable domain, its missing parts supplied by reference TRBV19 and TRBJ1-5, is DGGITQSPKYLFRKEGQNVTLSCEQNLNHDAMYWYRQDPGQGLRLIYYSQIVNDFQKGDIAEGYSVSREKKESFPLTVTSAQKNPTAFYLCASNAAYSNQPQHFGDGTRLSIL.

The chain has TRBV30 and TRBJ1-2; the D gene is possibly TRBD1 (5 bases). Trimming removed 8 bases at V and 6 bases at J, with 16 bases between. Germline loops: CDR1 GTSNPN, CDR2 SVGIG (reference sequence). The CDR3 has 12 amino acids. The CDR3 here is CAVRTPVDGYTF. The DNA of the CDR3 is TGTGCCGTTCGGACACCGGTCGATGGCTACACCTTC.

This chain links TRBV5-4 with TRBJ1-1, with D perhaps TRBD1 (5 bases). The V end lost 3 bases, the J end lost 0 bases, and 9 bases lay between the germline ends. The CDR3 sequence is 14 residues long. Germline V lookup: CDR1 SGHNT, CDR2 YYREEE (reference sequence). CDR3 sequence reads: CASSSWGVNTEAFF. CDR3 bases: TGTGCCAGCAGCTCCTGGGGGGTGAACACTGAAGCTTTCTTT.

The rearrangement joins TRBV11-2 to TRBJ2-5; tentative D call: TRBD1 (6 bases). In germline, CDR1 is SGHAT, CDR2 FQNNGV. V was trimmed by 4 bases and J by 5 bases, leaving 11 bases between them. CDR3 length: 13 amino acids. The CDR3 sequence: CASSSDRKETQYF. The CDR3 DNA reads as TGTGCCAGCAGCTCAGACAGGAAGGAGACCCAGTACTTC. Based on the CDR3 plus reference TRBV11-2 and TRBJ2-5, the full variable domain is EAGVAQSPRYKIIEKRQSVAFWCNPISGHATLYWYQQILGQGPKLLIQFQNNGVVDDSQLPKDRFSAERLKGVDSTLKIQPAKLEDSAVYLCASSSDRKETQYFGPGTRLLVL.

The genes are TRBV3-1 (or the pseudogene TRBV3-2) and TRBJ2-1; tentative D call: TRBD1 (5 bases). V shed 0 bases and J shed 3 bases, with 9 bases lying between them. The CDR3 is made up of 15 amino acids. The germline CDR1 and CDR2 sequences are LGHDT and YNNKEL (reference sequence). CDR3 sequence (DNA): TGTGCCAGCAGCCAAGAAGGGCAGGGCTACAATGAGCAGTTCTTC. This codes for CASSQEGQGYNEQFF.

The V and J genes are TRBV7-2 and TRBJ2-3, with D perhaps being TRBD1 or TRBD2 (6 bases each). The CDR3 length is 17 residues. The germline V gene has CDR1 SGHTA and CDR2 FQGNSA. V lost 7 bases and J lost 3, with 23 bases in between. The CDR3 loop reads CASIPTGALGFTDTQYF. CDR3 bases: TGTGCCAGCATCCCGACGGGGGCTCTGGGATTTACAGATACGCAGTATTTT. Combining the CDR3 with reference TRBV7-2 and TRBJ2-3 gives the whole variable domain GAGVSQSPSNKVTEKGKDVELRCDPISGHTALYWYRQSLGQGLEFLIYFQGNSAPDKSGLPSDRFSAERTGGSVSTLTIQRTQQEDSAVYLCASIPTGALGFTDTQYFGPGTRLTVL.

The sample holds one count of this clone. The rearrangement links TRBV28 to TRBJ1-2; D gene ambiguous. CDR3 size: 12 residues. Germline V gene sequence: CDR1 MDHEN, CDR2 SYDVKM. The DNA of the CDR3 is TGTGCTACTATACGGATTGACTATGGCTACACCTTC. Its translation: CATIRIDYGYTF.